Presented here are 5 T cell receptor beta chains from one specimen sequenced in a study of blood T cell repertoires in COVID-19. The repertoire was sequenced with immunoSEQ multiplex PCR; TCRdb's copy has only in-frame clones and lacks some. The table records roughly 320,000 clones, 85% to 90% of them present only once. The specimen was PBMCs or T cells enriched from blood (not recorded which). These receptors came from a man aged 25 to 45 who had recovered from COVID-19.

This clone was seen a handful of times. This sequence joins TRBV12-3 or TRBV12-4 and TRBJ1-1; 7 nucleotides agree with TRBD1. The V segment lost 6 bases and the J segment 8 bases; nucleotides outside the gene matches: 9. This CDR3 comprises 13 residues. The CDR3 bases are TGTGCCAGCAGCCCAACACGACAGGGCGAAGCTTTCTTT. It specifies CASSPTRQGEAFF.

J is TRBJ1-6 and V is TRBV18; 8 nucleotides agree with TRBD1. Germline CDR1 reads KGHSH; CDR2 reads LQKENI. V shed 4 bases, J shed 6 bases, and the junction held 8 bases outside the gene matches. CDR3 length: 16 residues. In nucleotides, the CDR3 is TGTGCCAGCTCACGACAGGGGTCGTTAGCTAATTCACCCCTCCACTTT. It translates to CASSRQGSLANSPLHF.

The V call is TRBV23-1, the J call TRBJ1-4; D may be TRBD1 (6 bases). TRBV23-1 is noted as an ORF with a role that remains uncertain. The CDR3 sequence is 14 residues long. Trimming took off 0 bases at V and 6 bases at J, with 8 bases between the two ends. The CDR3 nucleotides read TGCGCCAGCAGTCAATCGAGGGGGTATGAAAAACTGTTTTTT. The encoded protein is CASSQSRGYEKLFF.

The chain joins TRBV2 to TRBJ1-5, with 9 bases that match TRBD1. The CDR3 extends over 12 amino acids. CDR1 is SNHLY, CDR2 FYNNEI, per germline. Losses at the gene ends were 8 bases for V and 7 bases for J; bases not matched to a gene: 3. This CDR3 reads CASRQGGQPQHF. The CDR3 DNA is TGTGCCAGCCGACAGGGGGGACAGCCCCAGCATTTT. Using reference TRBV2 and TRBJ1-5 for the parts outside the CDR3, the full variable domain is EPEVTQTPSHQVTQMGQEVILRCVPISNHLYFYWYRQILGQKVEFLVSFYNNEISEKSEIFDDQFSVERPDGSNFTLKIRSTKLEDSAMYFCASRQGGQPQHFGDGTRLSIL.

Worth noting for this clone: The junction does not match germline at one end; this may be a read error. The chain has TRBV7-9 and TRBJ2-5, with TRBD1 matching over 12 bases. The CDR3 spans 16 residues. CDR1 is SEHNR and CDR2 is FQNEAQ in the germline V gene (reference sequence). The CDR3 region is CASSGARDRGQETQYF. CDR3 coding DNA: TGTGCCAGCAGCGGTGCCCGGGACAGGGGGCAAGAGACCCAATACTTC. The variable domain in full, with the rest retrieved from reference TRBV7-9 and TRBJ2-5, is DTGVSQNPRHKITKRGQNVTFRCDPISEHNRLYWYRQTLGQGPEFLTYFQNEAQLEKSRLLSDRFSAERPKGSFSTLEIQRTEQGDSAMYLCASSGARDRGQETQYFGPGTRLLVL.